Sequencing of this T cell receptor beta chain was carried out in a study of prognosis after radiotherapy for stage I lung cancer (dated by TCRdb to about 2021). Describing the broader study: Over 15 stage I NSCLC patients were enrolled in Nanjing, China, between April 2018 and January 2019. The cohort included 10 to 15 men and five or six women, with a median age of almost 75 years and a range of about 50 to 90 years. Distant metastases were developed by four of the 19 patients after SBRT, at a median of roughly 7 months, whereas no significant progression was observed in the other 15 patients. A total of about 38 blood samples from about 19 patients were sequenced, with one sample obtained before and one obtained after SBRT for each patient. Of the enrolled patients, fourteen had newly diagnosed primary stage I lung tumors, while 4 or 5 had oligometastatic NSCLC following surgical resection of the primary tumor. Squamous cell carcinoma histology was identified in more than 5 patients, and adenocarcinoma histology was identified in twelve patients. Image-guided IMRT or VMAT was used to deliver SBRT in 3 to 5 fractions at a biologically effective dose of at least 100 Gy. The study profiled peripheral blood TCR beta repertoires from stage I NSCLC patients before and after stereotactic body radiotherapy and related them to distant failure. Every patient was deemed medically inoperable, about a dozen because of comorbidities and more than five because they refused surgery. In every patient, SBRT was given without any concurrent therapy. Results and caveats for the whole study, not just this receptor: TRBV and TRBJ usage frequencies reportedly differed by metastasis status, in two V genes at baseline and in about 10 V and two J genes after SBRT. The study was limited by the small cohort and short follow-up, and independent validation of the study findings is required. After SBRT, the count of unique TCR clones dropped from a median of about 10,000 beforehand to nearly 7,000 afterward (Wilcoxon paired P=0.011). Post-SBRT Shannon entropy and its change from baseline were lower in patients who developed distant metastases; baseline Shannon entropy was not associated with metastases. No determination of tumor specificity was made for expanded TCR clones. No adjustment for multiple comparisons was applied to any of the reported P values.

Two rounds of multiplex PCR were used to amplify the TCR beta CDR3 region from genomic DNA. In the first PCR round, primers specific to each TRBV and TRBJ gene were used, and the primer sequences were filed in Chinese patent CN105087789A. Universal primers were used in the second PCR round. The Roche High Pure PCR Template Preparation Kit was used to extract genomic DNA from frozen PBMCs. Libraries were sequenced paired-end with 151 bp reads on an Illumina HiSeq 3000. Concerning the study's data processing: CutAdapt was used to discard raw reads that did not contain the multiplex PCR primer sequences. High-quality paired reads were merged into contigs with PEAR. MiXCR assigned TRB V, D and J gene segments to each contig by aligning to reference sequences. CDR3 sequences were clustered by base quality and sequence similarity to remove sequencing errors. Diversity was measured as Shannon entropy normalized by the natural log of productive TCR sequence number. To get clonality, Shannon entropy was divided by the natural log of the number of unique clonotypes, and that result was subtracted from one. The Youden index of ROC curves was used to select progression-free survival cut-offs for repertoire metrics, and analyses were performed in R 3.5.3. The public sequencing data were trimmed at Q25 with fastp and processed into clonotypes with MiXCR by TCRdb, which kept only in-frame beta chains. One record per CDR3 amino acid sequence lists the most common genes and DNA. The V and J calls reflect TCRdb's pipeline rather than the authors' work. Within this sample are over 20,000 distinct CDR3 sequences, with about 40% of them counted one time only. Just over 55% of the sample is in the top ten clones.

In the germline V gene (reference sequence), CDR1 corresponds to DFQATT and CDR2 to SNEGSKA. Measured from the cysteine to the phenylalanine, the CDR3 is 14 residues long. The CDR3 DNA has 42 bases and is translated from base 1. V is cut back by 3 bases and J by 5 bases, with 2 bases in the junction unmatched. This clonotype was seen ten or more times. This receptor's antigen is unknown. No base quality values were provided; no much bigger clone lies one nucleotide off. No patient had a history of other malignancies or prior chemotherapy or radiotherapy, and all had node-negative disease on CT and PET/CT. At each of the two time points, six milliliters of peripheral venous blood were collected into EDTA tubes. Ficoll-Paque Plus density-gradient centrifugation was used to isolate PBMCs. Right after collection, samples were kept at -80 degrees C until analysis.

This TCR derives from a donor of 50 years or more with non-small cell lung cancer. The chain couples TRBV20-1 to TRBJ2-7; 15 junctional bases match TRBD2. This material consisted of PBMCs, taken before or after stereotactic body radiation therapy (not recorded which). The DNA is TGCAGTGCTAGGGGACTAGCGGGAGGCGACGAGCAGTACTTC. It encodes CSARGLAGGDEQYF.